Given below is one T cell receptor (beta chain) in context. The antigen remains undetermined. These data originate in a study of tumor-infiltrating lymphocytes in localized non-small cell lung cancer. In the study overall: Tumor tissue and non-adjacent uninvolved lung came from each patient. Study results and limitations: Higher tumor T cell infiltration than in uninvolved lung was supported by TCRbeta sequencing.

Trimming took off 1 base at V and 4 bases at J, with 8 bases between the two ends. The CDR3 extends over 13 amino acids. Germline CDR1 reads SGHNT; CDR2 reads YENEEA. Using immunoSEQ multiplex PCR, the repertoire was profiled, and TCRdb retains in-frame clones only, with some absent. In the table there are roughly 7,400 clones, 74% of which are singletons. The chain is built from TRBV11-3 and TRBJ2-7; D gene ambiguous. The sample consisted of uninvolved lung tissue not adjacent to the tumor. This sequence originates from a human donor with non-small cell lung cancer. This chain's CDR3 is CASSLGIEYEQYF. The DNA of the CDR3 is TGTGCCAGCAGCTTAGGGATAGAATACGAGCAGTACTTC.